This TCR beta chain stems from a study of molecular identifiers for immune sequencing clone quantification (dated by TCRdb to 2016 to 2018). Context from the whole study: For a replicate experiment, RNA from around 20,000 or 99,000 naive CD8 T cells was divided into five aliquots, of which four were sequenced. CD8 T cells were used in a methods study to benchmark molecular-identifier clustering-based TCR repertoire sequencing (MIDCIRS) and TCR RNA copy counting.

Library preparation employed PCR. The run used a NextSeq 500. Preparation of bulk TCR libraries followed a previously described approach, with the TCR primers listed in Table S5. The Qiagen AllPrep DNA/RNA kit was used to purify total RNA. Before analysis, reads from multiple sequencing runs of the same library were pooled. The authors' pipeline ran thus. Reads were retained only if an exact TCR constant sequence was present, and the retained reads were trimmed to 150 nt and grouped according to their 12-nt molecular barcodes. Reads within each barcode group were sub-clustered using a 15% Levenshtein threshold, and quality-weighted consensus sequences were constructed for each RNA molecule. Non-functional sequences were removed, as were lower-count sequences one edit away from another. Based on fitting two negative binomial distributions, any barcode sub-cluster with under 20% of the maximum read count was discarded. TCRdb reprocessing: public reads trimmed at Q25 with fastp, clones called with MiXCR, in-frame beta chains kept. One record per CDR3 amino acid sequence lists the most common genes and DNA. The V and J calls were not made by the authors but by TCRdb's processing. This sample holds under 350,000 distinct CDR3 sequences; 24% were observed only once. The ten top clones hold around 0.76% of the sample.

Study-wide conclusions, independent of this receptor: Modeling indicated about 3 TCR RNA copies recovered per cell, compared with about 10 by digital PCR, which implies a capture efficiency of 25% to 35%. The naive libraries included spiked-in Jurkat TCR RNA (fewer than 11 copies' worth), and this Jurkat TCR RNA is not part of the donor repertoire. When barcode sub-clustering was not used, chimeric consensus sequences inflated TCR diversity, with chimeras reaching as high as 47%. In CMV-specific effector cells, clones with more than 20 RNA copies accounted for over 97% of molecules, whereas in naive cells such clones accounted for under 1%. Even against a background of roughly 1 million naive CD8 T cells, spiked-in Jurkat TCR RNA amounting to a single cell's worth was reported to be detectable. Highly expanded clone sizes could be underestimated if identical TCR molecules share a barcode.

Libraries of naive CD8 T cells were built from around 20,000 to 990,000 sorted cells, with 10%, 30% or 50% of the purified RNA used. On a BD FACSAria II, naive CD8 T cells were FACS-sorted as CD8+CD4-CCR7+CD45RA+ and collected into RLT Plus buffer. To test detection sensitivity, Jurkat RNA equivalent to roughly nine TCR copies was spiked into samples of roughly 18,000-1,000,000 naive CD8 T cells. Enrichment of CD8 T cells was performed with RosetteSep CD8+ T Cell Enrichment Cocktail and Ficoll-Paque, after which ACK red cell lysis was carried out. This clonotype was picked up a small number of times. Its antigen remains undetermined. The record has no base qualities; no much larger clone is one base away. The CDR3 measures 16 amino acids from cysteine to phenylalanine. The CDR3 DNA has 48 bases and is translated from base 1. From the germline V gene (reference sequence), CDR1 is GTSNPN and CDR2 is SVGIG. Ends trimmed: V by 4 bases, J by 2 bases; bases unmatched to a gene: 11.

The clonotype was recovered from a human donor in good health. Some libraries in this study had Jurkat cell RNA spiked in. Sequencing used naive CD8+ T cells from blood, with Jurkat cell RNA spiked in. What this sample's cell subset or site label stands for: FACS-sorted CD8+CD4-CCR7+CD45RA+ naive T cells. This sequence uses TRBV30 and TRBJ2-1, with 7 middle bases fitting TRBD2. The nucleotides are TGTGCCTGGATTGCTCCGGGGAGGGACCCCTACAATGAGCAGTTCTTC. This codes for CAWIAPGRDPYNEQFF.